This note documents a single T cell receptor (beta chain) sequence. Its cognate antigen has yet to be identified. This specimen belongs to a study of cytomegalovirus exposure and HLA in healthy donors (TCRdb year 2017). General notes on the study: According to an earlier analysis of around 600 of the donors, about 179 million T cells yielded over 90 million unique TCR beta sequences and about 300 Gb of sequence data. To predict cytomegalovirus infection status, the study brought together high-throughput TCR immunosequencing, statistical association of individual TCRs with disease status, and machine learning. Class I and class II HLA loci were covered by the typing at four-digit resolution. Besides the first cohort of more than 650 subjects, a separate validation cohort made up of 120 different subjects was used. A later genetic analysis took genome-wide SNP genotypes for about 65% of the 666 donors and used that subset as a discovery cohort. Donor age, sex, ethnicity and CMV serostatus were compiled alongside the repertoire data. All discovery cohort repertoires had been generated on a single sequencing platform. The number of typed donors differed by locus: about 629-640 for A, B, C, DRB1 and DQB1; 500 to 550 for DQA1; approximately 600 for DPA1; and about 450 for DPB1. The genetic ancestry cluster associated with self-reported Caucasian donors included about 81% of the roughly 400 genotyped donors. Four or five DR-DQ haplotypes were handled as single units for association and clustering because linkage in the cohort was strong. The study was designed to test whether signatures of past pathogen exposure could be identified by cataloging public T cell receptors. An early release covering 550 to 650 HLA-typed donors comprised 300 to 350 gigabases of sequencing data and roughly 85 million unique TCR sequences. A later analysis re-examined previously published TCR beta repertoires from hundreds of donors and added high-resolution HLA genotyping to investigate patterns of TCR occurrence. The T cell repertoires of 666 subjects were profiled by immunosequencing and related to cytomegalovirus serostatus. Rather than using new phenotypic data, the later analysis identified candidate immune exposures from TCR beta sequences and from how often those sequences occurred across donors. An earlier analysis of approximately 640 of the donors applied high-throughput TCR beta sequencing to assess whether each TCR beta V gene segment acted as functional or pseudogenic. Among a few hundred genotyped donors of the cohort, an average of approximately 230,000 unique TCR beta nucleotide sequences were sequenced per donor, roughly 20% of them non-productive. Broader findings and caveats from the paper: Specific HLA alleles were associated with some 15,000 TCR beta sequences at a false discovery rate of 0.05 in a later analysis. The study listed 164 TCR beta chains as associated with cytomegalovirus. A later analysis found that most CMV-associated TCR beta chains appeared HLA-restricted, with HLA associations seemingly driven largely by CMV exposure. When HLA alleles, especially DR and DQ, strongly co-occurred, TCR associations were difficult to assign to individual alleles. In an earlier analysis of 450 to 750 of the donors, most TCR beta V segments appeared in productive rearrangements about 87% or about 30% of the time, broadly matching IMGT annotations. Across donors, most TCR sequences were observed very rarely, whereas some public TCRs were present in many individuals. Linkage disequilibrium might explain the correlated functional status among segregating V segments, but an unknown experimental factor could not be excluded. In this cohort, only TCR beta chains were sequenced, and detectable features were limited by the absence of alpha or paired-chain data. Three of the identified cytomegalovirus-associated TCR beta chains were confirmed in vitro to be specific for cytomegalovirus antigens. It was suggested by the authors that the approach could potentially be generalized to other disease states and immunological phenotypes. The presence/absence analyses assumed that sequencing depth was roughly uniform across donors, and that assumption may not be true. An association between a missense DCLRE1C variant and V-gene and J-gene trimming of TCR beta chains was found in a later genetic analysis and replicated in an independent cohort. Because the 87-base-pair reads could not distinguish some IMGT-functional V segments, including TRBV6-2 and TRBV6-3, those segments were excluded. A further reported finding was that TCR beta sequences accurately predicted the HLA-A and HLA-B alleles for most subjects in the first cohort. Fewer than 20 rarely observed V segments, including chromosome 9 orphons, were excluded from the earlier analysis of a few hundred of the donors because counts were too low. A later genetic analysis reported fewer N-insertions in productive TCRs among donors in an Asian-associated ancestry cluster than the roughly 700-donor mean. In a later analysis, TCR association rates were found to vary across HLA loci, with the most associated TCRs seen for DRB1 alleles and the fewest for HLA-C alleles. Cytomegalovirus status was reported to be diagnosed by the classifier with high specificity and sensitivity in both the original and validation cohorts. Compared with equally common non-associated chains, HLA-associated TCR beta chains in a later analysis were more clonally expanded and had lower generation probabilities. Because some donors lacked HLA typing at each locus, the association tests relied only on the typed subset. Several of the top co-occurrence clusters appeared to be linked to parvovirus B19, influenza, CMV and Epstein-Barr virus, according to a later analysis. A cluster of highly shared sequence variants was judged likely to represent a technical artifact of the sequencing pipeline. CMV serostatus was the only immune exposure information available for the cohort.

The cohort comprised some 730 healthy bone marrow donors. At the time of sampling, all cohort members were nominally healthy, though unrecorded immune exposures were likely present. The donor tested CMV seronegative, placing the donor among the roughly 400 seronegative members of the cohort. A peripheral blood sample was collected from each donor, and TCR beta sequencing was performed on peripheral blood mononuclear cells. The Qiagen DNeasy Blood Extraction Kit was used to extract genomic DNA from the blood cell samples. Taken from cysteine to phenylalanine, the CDR3 has 16 residues. This entry keeps only the CDR3 DNA: 48 bases, framed from base 1. In the germline V gene, CDR1 corresponds to MNHNS and CDR2 to SASEGT. Here V drops 4 bases and J drops 0 bases, and the junction holds 6 bases not matched to any gene. Library preparation used the immunoSEQ multiplex PCR assay. The multiplex PCR relied on a mix of 60 forward primers for TCR Vbeta segments and 13 reverse primers for TCR Jbeta segments. A multiplex PCR assay on genomic DNA amplified the CDR3 region of rearranged TCR beta genes. Amplified TCR beta libraries were sequenced as 87-base-pair reads on the Illumina HiSeq System. From the authors' description of their analysis: Across the 670 or so repertoires, a later analysis counted 78 million or so unique TCR beta chains, about 10 million of which were shared by at least two donors. A nearest-neighbor algorithm error-corrected the raw reads and collapsed the reads into unique sequences, merging closely related sequences to remove PCR and sequencing errors. V, D and J gene segments were assigned by aligning CDR3 sequences to IMGT reference sequences. For a sequence to be retained, at least a six-nucleotide match to both a V gene segment and a J gene segment was required. Rearrangements were classified as productive when the CDR3 lacked stop codons and remained in frame with V and J, and all other rearrangements were classified as non-productive. Following IMGT convention, CDR3 was defined as the stretch from the second conserved V-encoded cysteine to the conserved J-encoded phenylalanine. The earlier analysis of 450 to 750 of the donors excluded any sequence lacking an unambiguous match to a single V gene segment. An earlier analysis of 450 to 650 of the donors called V segments functional above 56.7% productive rearrangements and segregating when the between-donor standard deviation exceeded 5%. To diagnose cytomegalovirus status from the catalog of TCR beta chain sequences, a statistical classification framework was built. In a later analysis, V and J genes were assigned by comparing TCR nucleotide sequences against IMGT/GENE-DB human TR gene sequences. In a later analysis, CDR3 sequences and most-parsimonious VDJ recombination scenarios were assigned using the TCRdist pipeline. In a later analysis, every TCR beta chain was defined by the combination of its CDR3 amino acid sequence and its V-gene family, and reads without a unique V-gene family were dropped. As a way to deal with suspected cross-contamination and a sequencing artifact, a later analysis dropped more than 500 nucleotide sequences that were highly shared and had low generation probability. A later analysis calculated a clonal expansion index for each public chain from normalized within-repertoire ranks of inferred template counts. A later analysis computed generation probabilities with a VDJ recombination model fitted to out-of-frame rearrangements, and checked the results against IGoR. In a later analysis, hypergeometric tests were used to score TCR-TCR, TCR-HLA and TCR-CMV co-occurrence, with a repertoire-size bias correction applied to TCR pairs. In a later analysis, false discovery rates were estimated by permuting HLA or CMV assignments 20 times. A later analysis grouped co-occurring TCRs with DBSCAN, adding TCRdist sequence similarity when clustering within HLA-allele-positive subsets. Co-occurrence clustering excluded repertoires with fewer than 30,000 or more than 120,000 public chains, plus five with anomalous nucleotide sharing. The clones in this table, taken by TCRdb from immuneACCESS, are in-frame only. Not every clone is retained; where verified, under half of the shortfall comes from an unresolved V gene, and the cause of the rest is unknown. The DNA gave D and trimming, while V, J and clone size come from that table. The sample's table lists a count of tens of thousands of clones. The ten largest make up around 0.6% of the sample.

The source is a man aged 50 to 60 in good health and CMV-seronegative. Sequencing was performed on PBMCs. The chain is encoded by TRBV6-1 joined to TRBJ2-1, and 7 junction bases match TRBD2. CDR3 protein: CASSVWGGRSYNEQFF. The DNA sequence is given as TGTGCCAGCAGTGTCTGGGGGGGACGCTCCTACAATGAGCAGTTCTTC.